This T cell receptor beta chain was obtained from a study of T cells after yellow fever vaccination. Study background: The fractions with low cell numbers were processed using SMART-Seq v4 Ultra Low Input.

TCRdb analysed the 5' RACE reads with MiXCR anew, one entry per CDR3 protein. This table holds about 330,000 distinct CDR3 sequences, about 6.9% found once. With V trimmed by 0 bases and J by 5 bases, 4 bases remained unmatched. CDR1 SGHRS and CDR2 YFSETQ come from the germline V gene. This CDR3 has 14 amino acids. This clonotype was seen a few times. Its specificity is not known. Whole-study results and caveats: Re-detected after boosting: most primary clones, almost 98% of CD4 and 75% to 90% of CD8. Peak timing came faster in the weaker secondary response, day 5 versus 15. Repertoires sorted by FACS could include abundant clonotypes that are contaminants from the bulk population.

The source material was PBMCs, sampled about 41 days after the first yellow fever vaccination. The sequence derives from a man between 18 and 35 years old who received the YFV17D yellow fever vaccine. This chain joins TRBV5-1 and TRBJ1-1; 7 bases align to TRBD1. CDR3 sequence: CASSLVGGETEAFF. The DNA of the CDR3 is TGCGCCAGCAGCTTGGTAGGGGGCGAAACTGAAGCTTTCTTT.